This T cell receptor beta chain was sequenced during a study of Graves' ophthalmopathy and Graves' hyperthyroidism. This clonotype has at least ten counts. Its matching antigen is unknown. Study results and caveats: Most expanded clonotypes in thyroid above 0.001 frequency also showed up in blood.

Using RNA transcripts, the TCR beta CDR3 regions were amplified. First-round RT-PCR employed HTBI primers, with a second-round multiplex PCR after it. TCRdb passed the multiplex PCR reads through MiXCR, listing each CDR3 protein once. The sample consists of 200,000 to 250,000 distinct CDR3 sequences, around 30% of them appearing once. Looked up from germline, CDR1 is MRHNA and CDR2 is SNTAGT. There are 13 residues in the CDR3. The germline V and J ends were trimmed by 6 bases and 6 bases, with 11 bases remaining between them. Pregnancy or lactation, uncontrolled infections and other autoimmune diseases were grounds for excluding patients. Diagnosis was based on clinical symptoms, serum thyroxine, TRAb, thyroid ultrasound and orbital computed tomography. Sampling 10 ml of fresh peripheral blood provided the PBMCs.

This TCR derives from a man aged 50 to 60 with Graves' ophthalmopathy. The chain joins TRBV6-4 to TRBJ2-2; tentative D call: TRBD2 (6 bases). Sequenced material: peripheral blood. CDR3 loop: CASRTRLAGELFF. CDR3 sequence (DNA): TGTGCCAGCAGGACTAGGCTAGCCGGGGAGCTGTTTTTT.